This passage covers 31 T cell receptor beta chains from one sample sequenced in a study of graft-versus-host responses after intestinal transplantation. The assay was immunoSEQ multiplex PCR, and TCRdb's table has in-frame clones only and misses some. The sample holds tens of thousands of clones; roughly 95% are singletons and the top ten take approximately 0.56%. The starting material was PBMCs, obtained 156 days after intestinal transplant. Receptor source: a human patient who received an intestinal transplant, so some T cells may come from the graft donor.

This sequence joins TRBV6-6 and TRBJ1-2; 7 nucleotides agree with TRBD1. The CDR3 runs to 13 residues. Germline V gives CDR1 MNHNY, CDR2 SVGAGI (reference sequence). V was pared by 7 bases and J by 3 bases, with 5 bases of the junction left unmatched. CDR3 in amino acids: CASIPDRDYGYTF. CDR3 DNA: TGTGCCAGCATCCCCGACAGGGACTATGGCTACACCTTC.

The J gene is TRBJ2-7, the V gene TRBV19; D call uncertain. This CDR3 is 12 amino acids long. Germline V gene sequence: CDR1 LNHDA, CDR2 SQIVND (reference sequence). Between the trimmed V and J ends, which lost 4 bases and 4 bases, there was a span of 8 bases. The CDR3 loop is CASSNPPYEQYF. For the CDR3, the DNA is TGTGCCAGTAGTAACCCGCCATACGAGCAGTACTTC.

V usage is TRBV19 and J usage is TRBJ1-5; a possible D gene is TRBD1 (5 bases). Between the trimmed V and J ends, which lost 4 bases and 4 bases, there was a span of 8 bases. The germline V gene encodes CDR1 LNHDA and CDR2 SQIVND (reference sequence). The CDR3 contains 13 residues. CDR3 protein: CASSTGGNQPQHF. The CDR3 coding sequence is TGTGCCAGTAGTACTGGGGGGAATCAGCCCCAGCATTTT.

This clone showed up just once. This chain links TRBV4-1 with TRBJ1-1; D might be TRBD1 (5 bases). Germline CDR1 and CDR2: MGHRA and YSYEKL. The CDR3 runs 15 residues. V was trimmed by 1 base and J by 0 bases, leaving 9 bases between them. CDR3 protein: CASSQGDLMNTEAFF. In DNA, the CDR3 is TGCGCCAGCAGCCAAGGGGACCTCATGAACACTGAAGCTTTCTTT.

The J gene is TRBJ1-2, the V gene TRBV27; D may be TRBD1 (6 bases). CDR1 is MNHEY and CDR2 is SMNVEV in the germline V gene (reference sequence). The ends were cut back, 5 bases at V and 4 bases at J, with 14 bases in the middle. This CDR3 spans 14 amino acids. CDR3 bases: TGTGCCAGCAGTCCGATCAGGGGATCCTATGGCTACACCTTC. Translating it yields CASSPIRGSYGYTF.

This chain connects TRBV4-1 to TRBJ2-3, with 10 bases fitting TRBD2. CDR3 length equals 18 residues. J lost 2 bases, V lost 0 bases, and 8 bases had no gene match. Germline CDR1 MGHRA, CDR2 YSYEKL. CDR3 in DNA: TGCGCCAGCAGCCAAGATTATAGCGGGGGGCTTACCACAGATACGCAGTATTTT. Its translation is CASSQDYSGGLTTDTQYF.

The genes are TRBV9 and TRBJ2-1; D is unresolved. CDR1 is SGDLS and CDR2 is YYNGEE in the germline V gene. The CDR3 covers 15 residues. V was cut by 0 bases and J by 10 bases, with 17 bases left in between. The CDR3 loop is CASSVDFYGPSEQFF. CDR3 in DNA: TGTGCCAGCAGCGTAGATTTCTATGGGCCTTCAGAGCAGTTCTTC.

The chain combines TRBV4-2 with TRBJ2-5; D is perhaps TRBD1 (5 bases). The end of the DNA fits TRBJ2-7 better, so the J call may be wrong. In germline, CDR1 is LGHNA, CDR2 YNFKEQ. The CDR3 has 12 amino acids. CDR3 sequence: CASSQDRDEQYF. Written as DNA, the CDR3 is TGTGCCAGCAGCCAAGACAGGGACGAGCAGTACTTC.

V usage is TRBV7-9 and J usage is TRBJ1-5, with TRBD1 matching over 8 bases. The CDR3 totals 12 residues. Looked up from germline, CDR1 is SEHNR and CDR2 is FQNEAQ (reference sequence). The ends lost 10 bases at V and 5 bases at J; junction bases unmatched: 4. The CDR3 DNA follows: TGTGCCACCCAGACAGGGGATCAGCCCCAGCATTTT. Amino acids: CATQTGDQPQHF.

This chain uses TRBV6-1 with TRBJ1-2; D possibly corresponds to TRBD1 (5 bases). Deletions cut 2 bases from V and 8 bases from J, with 18 bases between. Germline values: CDR1 MNHNS, CDR2 SASEGT. The CDR3 runs to 15 residues. CDR3 in amino acids: CASSEMWSGLNGYTF. The DNA of the CDR3 is TGTGCCAGCAGTGAAATGTGGTCAGGGCTTAACGGCTACACCTTC.

This chain links TRBV6-1 with TRBJ2-3, with TRBD2 identical over 9 bases. The CDR3 runs to 16 residues. Trimming removed 0 bases from V and 5 bases from J; junction bases left unmatched: 6. The germline V gene encodes CDR1 MNHNS and CDR2 SASEGT. This chain's CDR3 is CASSEAIAGVGDTQYF. CDR3 in DNA: TGTGCCAGCAGTGAAGCTATAGCGGGAGTCGGAGATACGCAGTATTTT.

V gene TRBV7-9 combines with J gene TRBJ1-1; D call uncertain. Looked up from germline, CDR1 is SEHNR and CDR2 is FQNEAQ (reference sequence). Trimming cost V 1 base and J 5 bases, with 5 bases left between them. The CDR3 runs 12 residues. The CDR3 loop reads CASSLERTEAFF. CDR3 sequence (DNA): TGTGCCAGCAGCTTAGAAAGGACTGAAGCTTTCTTT.

The V gene is TRBV4-3, the J gene TRBJ1-4; D is perhaps TRBD1 (6 bases). Per the germline V gene, CDR1 is LGHNA and CDR2 is YSLEER. The V gene lost 1 base and the J gene lost 8 bases, with 14 bases spanning the gap. This CDR3 region has 15 residues. The CDR3 DNA reads as TGCGCCAGCAGCCAAGTTCCGGAAAGGGGGGAAAAACTGTTTTTT. Protein sequence: CASSQVPERGEKLFF.

This clone has more than one count but fewer than ten. The chain joins TRBV28 to TRBJ2-4; 9 bases align to TRBD1. The CDR3 contains 14 residues. The junction had 2 bases not matched to a gene; V was cut back by 3 bases and J by 5 bases. Per the germline V gene, CDR1 is MDHEN and CDR2 is SYDVKM. CDR3 residues: CASSLGQGENIQYF. The CDR3 DNA follows: TGTGCCAGCAGTTTGGGACAGGGAGAAAACATTCAGTACTTC.

CDR3 loop: CASSQEGRRDNTGELFF. The CDR3 DNA follows: TGTGCCAGCAGCCAAGAAGGGCGGCGGGACAACACCGGGGAGCTGTTTTTT. The J gene is TRBJ2-2, the V gene TRBV4-2, with D possibly TRBD2 on 6 matching bases. The CDR3 has 17 amino acids. V lost 0 bases, J lost 2 bases, and 13 bases lay in between. Germline V lookup: CDR1 LGHNA, CDR2 YNFKEQ.

The chain uses TRBV29-1 and TRBJ2-1, with 14 bases identical to TRBD2. The ends lost 6 bases at V and 2 bases at J; junction bases unmatched: 15. Looked up from germline, CDR1 is SQVTM and CDR2 is ANQGSEA. The length of the CDR3 is 19 residues. This CDR3 reads CSVTYSGTSGSLPYNEQFF. In DNA form, the CDR3 reads TGCAGCGTGACCTACTCCGGGACTAGCGGGAGCCTCCCCTACAATGAGCAGTTCTTC.

This rearrangement joins TRBV9 to TRBJ2-3; 8 bases fit TRBD2. The junction had 6 bases not matched to a gene; V was cut back by 3 bases and J by 3 bases. CDR1 SGDLS and CDR2 YYNGEE come from the germline V gene. The CDR3 totals 15 residues. The CDR3 DNA is TGTGCCAGCAGCGCCGGGACTAGTGTGACAGATACGCAGTATTTT. Amino acid sequence: CASSAGTSVTDTQYF.

The V gene is TRBV19, the J gene TRBJ2-5; 7 nucleotides line up with TRBD1. This CDR3 comprises 14 residues. V trimming: 8 bases; J trimming: 5 bases; junction bases outside the gene matches: 11. The germline V gene encodes CDR1 LNHDA and CDR2 SQIVND (reference sequence). The CDR3 DNA follows: TGTGCCAGTTCCGAGACAGGGCATTCGGAGACCCAGTACTTC. Translating it yields CASSETGHSETQYF.

The chain couples TRBV28 to TRBJ2-5, with 8 positions matching TRBD1. The CDR3 is 15 residues long. The germline V gene has CDR1 MDHEN and CDR2 SYDVKM. The ends lost 4 bases at V and 4 bases at J; junction bases unmatched: 8. CDR3: CASSSSGTGGETQYF. For the CDR3, the DNA is TGTGCCAGCAGTTCCTCGGGGACAGGAGGAGAGACCCAGTACTTC.

The chain couples TRBV5-1 to TRBJ2-1; D is unresolved. This CDR3 has 11 residues. The germline CDR1 and CDR2 sequences are SGHRS and YFSETQ. V lost 3 bases to trimming and J lost 4 bases, with 2 bases between them. CDR3 sequence reads: CASSSYNEQFF. DNA of the CDR3: TGCGCCAGCAGCTCATACAATGAGCAGTTCTTC.

J is TRBJ1-1 and V is TRBV5-6; 7 bases map to TRBD1. Germline loops: CDR1 SGHDT, CDR2 YYEEEE. The CDR3 is made up of 14 amino acids. V shed 4 bases, J shed 10 bases, and the junction held 13 bases outside the gene matches. The CDR3 nucleotides read TGTGCCAGCAGCAAAATGACAGGGCCCCGGGGAGCTTTCTTT. This encodes CASSKMTGPRGAFF.

The CDR3 is CASSFRTEAYEQYF. CDR3 DNA sequence: TGTGCCAGCAGTTTCCGGACGGAAGCCTACGAGCAGTACTTC. The rearrangement uses TRBV27 and TRBJ2-7; D is unclear. The germline V and J ends were trimmed by 3 bases and 2 bases, with 11 bases remaining between them. CDR1 is MNHEY, CDR2 SMNVEV, per germline (reference sequence). There are 14 residues in the CDR3.

The chain recombines TRBV29-1 with TRBJ1-2; D is unclear. Per the germline V gene, CDR1 is SQVTM and CDR2 is ANQGSEA. Trimming removed 2 bases at V and 12 bases at J, with 10 bases between. The CDR3 covers 10 residues. Here the CDR3 DNA reads TGCAGCGTTGAACTCAACCCCCACACCTTC. Translated: CSVELNPHTF.

The chain couples TRBV6-1 to TRBJ2-3; D is undetermined. The CDR3 covers 15 residues. The germline V and J ends were trimmed by 3 bases and 3 bases, with 13 bases remaining between them. Germline CDR1 reads MNHNS; CDR2 reads SASEGT. CDR3 nucleotides: TGTGCCAGCAGTGACGTTACGCGCCGGACAGATACGCAGTATTTT. Its translation is CASSDVTRRTDTQYF.

The rearrangement links TRBV30 to TRBJ1-3; D remains unclear. V lost 8 bases, J lost 2 bases, and 19 bases lay in between. Germline lookup yields CDR1 GTSNPN and CDR2 SVGIG (reference sequence). There are 15 residues in the CDR3. CDR3 protein: CASGGYRSAGNTIYF. The CDR3 region has the DNA TGTGCCAGCGGCGGGTATAGGTCGGCTGGAAACACCATATATTTT.

The chain is built from TRBV6-6 and TRBJ2-1, with a weak D call TRBD1 (6 bases). The V gene lost 5 bases and the J gene lost 8 bases, with 13 bases spanning the gap. The CDR3 runs 13 residues. Germline loops: CDR1 MNHNY, CDR2 SVGAGI (reference sequence). The CDR3 reads CASSAGTQHEQFF. Written as DNA, the CDR3 is TGTGCCAGCAGTGCCGGGACACAGCATGAGCAGTTCTTC.

CDR3 bases: TGCGCCAGCAGCCCGGGTCTCAATTTGGTCGCAGATACGCAGTATTTT. This sequence encodes CASSPGLNLVADTQYF. The genes are TRBV4-3 and TRBJ2-3; D call uncertain. V lost 4 bases, J lost 4 bases, and 18 bases lay in between. The CDR3 is 16 amino acids. CDR1 is LGHNA, CDR2 YSLEER, per germline.

The chain has TRBV9 and TRBJ2-7, with a tentative D call TRBD2 (6 bases). The CDR3 loop spans 17 amino acids. The germline V gene encodes CDR1 SGDLS and CDR2 YYNGEE. With 4 bases removed from V and 3 bases from J, the gap between germline ends came to 23 bases. The CDR3 DNA reads TGTGCCAGCAGCCCCGGGGGAGCGGACACATTATACTACGAGCAGTACTTC. Amino acid sequence: CASSPGGADTLYYEQYF. The whole variable domain, remainder taken from reference TRBV9 and TRBJ2-7, is DSGVTQTPKHLITATGQRVTLRCSPRSGDLSVYWYQQSLDQGLQFLIQYYNGEERAKGNILERFSAQQFPDLHSELNLSSLELGDSALYFCASSPGGADTLYYEQYFGPGTRLTVT.

The chain couples TRBV7-9 to TRBJ2-5; D not resolved. V shed 2 bases and J shed 5 bases, with 6 bases lying between them. This CDR3 is 12 amino acids long. Germline V gene sequence: CDR1 SEHNR, CDR2 FQNEAQ (reference sequence). The CDR3 loop is CASSLQRETQYF. CDR3 DNA: TGTGCCAGCAGCTTACAGAGGGAGACCCAGTACTTC.

This chain connects TRBV13 to TRBJ1-3; unclear D gene. The V and J ends lost 8 bases and 0 bases respectively, with 8 bases between them. Germline CDR1 is PRHDT and CDR2 is FYEKMQ (reference sequence). The length of the CDR3 is 13 residues. The CDR3 bases are TGTGCCAGCTCTATGGGCTCTGGAAACACCATATATTTT. Translating gives CASSMGSGNTIYF.

The chain joins TRBV4-1 to TRBJ2-7; tentative D call: TRBD1 (6 bases). Germline V gives CDR1 MGHRA, CDR2 YSYEKL. Trimming shortened V by 0 bases and J by 1 base, and 10 bases separated the two germline ends. The CDR3 sequence is 15 residues long. CDR3 region: CASSQEATGSYEQYF. The CDR3 DNA is TGCGCCAGCAGCCAAGAAGCGACAGGTTCCTACGAGCAGTACTTC.